This T cell receptor beta chain was identified during a study of control samples from healthy donors and cancer patients (dated by TCRdb to 2020 to 2021). With respect to this clone: Its antigen target is currently unknown. Base qualities are not at hand, and no much larger clone is one base apart.

The library was prepared using the immunoSEQ multiplex PCR assay. What TCRdb holds here is the immuneACCESS table cut down to in-frame rearrangements. Part of the clones is not present; checked against another copy, under half of the missing clones reflect an unresolved V gene, and the others are unexplained. Recorded for this sample are 120,000 or so clones; about 89% of them occurred a single time. The ten largest clones add up to 2.9% of the sample. Based on the germline V gene, the CDR1 and CDR2 sequences are SGHRS and YFSETQ. Inclusive of the bounding cysteine and phenylalanine, the CDR3 is 15 residues long. The DNA shown is the 45-base CDR3, in frame from base 1. V and J lose 0 bases and 3 bases, and a span of 12 bases separates them.

This TCR was sampled from a man between 60 and 70 years old in good health. The chain uses TRBV5-1 and TRBJ1-2; there is no confident call for the D gene. Material for sequencing was blood. The CDR3: CASSLAAGVDYGYTF. The DNA sequence reads TGCGCCAGCAGCTTGGCCGCTGGGGTCGACTATGGCTACACCTTC.